This is a list of T cell receptor beta chains from one sample in a study of identical twins. In TCRdb, the 5' RACE reads were re-called with MiXCR into one record per CDR3 protein. The data contain 400,000 to 550,000 distinct CDR3 sequences, roughly an eighth of them seen just once; the ten biggest clones take up about 1%. These data also formed part of another study, on yellow fever vaccine responses in identical twins.

Material for sequencing was CD4+ T cells sorted from blood. The receptors shown here come from a woman aged 18 to 35 in good health. CDR3s include the opening cysteine and the closing phenylalanine or tryptophan. The order of the fields is J gene, D gene, clone size, V gene, CDR3 DNA, CDR3 protein. A D gene is named only where the DNA matches it firmly. Only part of the rows carry a size: once, few, many, or a class if the clone is expanded.

J: TRBJ2-5; D: -; size: few; V: TRBV6-5; DNA: TGTGCCAGCAGTTACAGGGGCGTACAAGAGACCCAGTACTTC; CDR3: CASSYRGVQETQYF
J: TRBJ2-5; D: TRBD2; size: few; V: TRBV5-8; DNA: TGTGCCAGCAGCCCAGGGACTAGCGGGAAACAAGAGACCCAGTACTTC; CDR3: CASSPGTSGKQETQYF
J: TRBJ2-2; D: -; size: -; V: TRBV20-1; DNA: TGCAGTGCTAGGCAGCGGAGGACCGGGGAGCTGTTTTTT; CDR3: CSARQRRTGELFF
J: TRBJ1-1; D: TRBD1; size: many; V: TRBV12-3/TRBV12-4; DNA: TGTGCCAGCAGCAAGGACAGGACGATAAACACTGAAGCTTTCTTT; CDR3: CASSKDRTINTEAFF
J: TRBJ1-1; D: -; size: few; V: TRBV18; DNA: TGTGCCAGCTCACTCAGTGACTCGTACACTGAAGCTTTCTTT; CDR3: CASSLSDSYTEAFF
J: TRBJ2-1; D: TRBD2; size: few; V: TRBV30; DNA: TGTGCCTGGGCGGGGGTACTCTCCTACAATGAGCAGTTCTTC; CDR3: CAWAGVLSYNEQFF
J: TRBJ2-1; D: TRBD2; size: many; V: TRBV28; DNA: TGTGCCAGCGAGCGGGGTCTCAATGAGCAGTTCTTC; CDR3: CASERGLNEQFF
J: TRBJ2-4; D: TRBD1; size: -; V: TRBV20-1; DNA: TGCAGTGCGGCGACAGGGGCCGAAAACATTCAGTACTTC; CDR3: CSAATGAENIQYF
J: TRBJ2-7; D: TRBD2; size: few; V: TRBV20-1; DNA: TGCAGTGCTTCAACCGGGACTAGCGGCTACGAGCAGTACTTC; CDR3: CSASTGTSGYEQYF
J: TRBJ2-3; D: -; size: -; V: TRBV12-3/TRBV12-4; DNA: TGTGCCAGCAGTTTAACGCGGGGGCGCGGCACAGATACGCAGTATTTT; CDR3: CASSLTRGRGTDTQYF
J: TRBJ2-5; D: TRBD2; size: few; V: TRBV10-3; DNA: TGTGCCATCAGTGCAGCGGGGGAGACCCAGTACTTC; CDR3: CAISAAGETQYF
J: TRBJ2-7; D: TRBD2; size: few; V: TRBV20-1; DNA: TGCAGTGCTTCCCTCCAGGGTGGCGGGAGTATTCACGAGCAGTACTTC; CDR3: CSASLQGGGSIHEQYF
J: TRBJ2-3; D: -; size: few; V: TRBV20-1; DNA: TGCAGTGCTAGAGATCCCAGGACTAAGGTCTTAACTAGCACAGATACGCAGTATTTT; CDR3: CSARDPRTKVLTSTDTQYF
J: TRBJ2-3; D: TRBD2; size: -; V: TRBV7-8; DNA: TGTGCCAGCAGCGTGGGCGCGGGAGCAGATACGCAGTATTTT; CDR3: CASSVGAGADTQYF
J: TRBJ1-3; D: -; size: many; V: TRBV10-2; DNA: TGCGCCAGCAGTGAGTTAGACAGCGGAGTTGGAAACACCATATATTTT; CDR3: CASSELDSGVGNTIYF
J: TRBJ2-7; D: -; size: few; V: TRBV7-7; DNA: TGTGCTAGCAGTTTTGCCCGTAGCGGATACGAGCAGTACTTC; CDR3: CASSFARSGYEQYF
J: TRBJ2-3; D: -; size: -; V: TRBV24-1; DNA: TGTGCCACCAGTGATAGAGGGACAAGCACAGATACGCAGTATTTT; CDR3: CATSDRGTSTDTQYF
J: TRBJ2-7; D: -; size: -; V: TRBV6-5; DNA: TGTGCCAGCAGTTACCGGGACAAGACCTACGAGCAGTACTTC; CDR3: CASSYRDKTYEQYF
J: TRBJ2-7; D: -; size: few; V: TRBV7-8; DNA: TGTGCCAGCAGCCTACCCGCCCCCTACGAGCAGTACTTC; CDR3: CASSLPAPYEQYF
J: TRBJ2-7; D: -; size: few; V: TRBV7-2; DNA: TGTGCCAGCAGCCTCAGGCGTGTCTACGAGCAGTACTTC; CDR3: CASSLRRVYEQYF
J: TRBJ1-1; D: -; size: -; V: TRBV30; DNA: TGTGCCTGGAGTGTACGCTTCAACACTGAAGTTTTCTTT; CDR3: CAWSVRFNTEVFF
J: TRBJ2-3; D: -; size: few; V: TRBV4-1; DNA: TGCGCCAGCAGTCCCCGTCTTGATTATACGCAGTATTTT; CDR3: CASSPRLDYTQYF
J: TRBJ2-1; D: TRBD2; size: -; V: TRBV4-3; DNA: TGCGCCAGCAGCCAAGATCTTGGCACTAGCGGGAGGAATGAGCAGTTCTTC; CDR3: CASSQDLGTSGRNEQFF
J: TRBJ2-7; D: TRBD2; size: -; V: TRBV7-9; DNA: TGTGCCAGCGGTAGCGGGGGGGCCCGGCAGTACTTC; CDR3: CASGSGGARQYF
J: TRBJ2-7; D: TRBD1; size: few; V: TRBV18; DNA: TGTGCCAGCACCGGGACAGGGGCCGGTGAGAACGAGCAGTACTTC; CDR3: CASTGTGAGENEQYF
J: TRBJ1-5; D: TRBD1; size: few; V: TRBV28; DNA: TGTGCCAGCAACTCCGGACAGGGAGCAATTCAGCCCCAGCATTTT; CDR3: CASNSGQGAIQPQHF
J: TRBJ2-5; D: TRBD2; size: few; V: TRBV3-1; DNA: TGTGCCAGCAGCCAACATGTTAGCGGACTAGCGGGAGTAGAGACCCAGTACTTC; CDR3: CASSQHVSGLAGVETQYF
J: TRBJ2-2; D: -; size: -; V: TRBV18; DNA: TGTGCCAGCTCATCTATTGGTTCCGGGGAGCTGTTTTTT; CDR3: CASSSIGSGELFF
J: TRBJ2-3; D: -; size: -; V: TRBV15; DNA: TGTGCCACCAGCAGAACCGGGACAAGATACACAGATACGCAGTATTTT; CDR3: CATSRTGTRYTDTQYF
J: TRBJ2-7; D: TRBD2; size: many; V: TRBV20-1; DNA: TGCAGCGCTAGCGGGAGCTCCTACGAGCAGTACTTC; CDR3: CSASGSSYEQYF
J: TRBJ2-3; D: TRBD2; size: -; V: TRBV7-6; DNA: TGTGCTAGCAGCTTAGAGGGGCCTAGCGGGATTGCTGGGCCTAGCACAGATACGCAGTATTTT; CDR3: CASSLEGPSGIAGPSTDTQYF
J: TRBJ2-5; D: TRBD2; size: few; V: TRBV12-3/TRBV12-4; DNA: TGTGCCAGCAGTCCGGGACTAGCGGGGCTCATACAAGAGACCCAGTACTTC; CDR3: CASSPGLAGLIQETQYF
J: TRBJ2-1; D: -; size: few; V: TRBV24-1; DNA: TGTGCCACCAGTGATGGGGGGCACTCCTACAATGAGCAGTTCTTC; CDR3: CATSDGGHSYNEQFF
J: TRBJ1-5; D: TRBD1; size: -; V: TRBV20-1; DNA: TGCAGTGCCCAGGTGGGACAGGGTTTTCAGCCCCAGCATTTT; CDR3: CSAQVGQGFQPQHF
J: TRBJ2-1; D: TRBD2; size: many; V: TRBV5-1; DNA: TGCGCCAGCAGCGTTTCTAGCGGGGGGATCTATGAGCAGTTCTTC; CDR3: CASSVSSGGIYEQFF
J: TRBJ1-1; D: -; size: many; V: TRBV5-1; DNA: TGCGCCAGCAGCTGGTCAGGGAGGGACACTGAAGCTTTCTTT; CDR3: CASSWSGRDTEAFF
J: TRBJ1-2; D: -; size: -; V: TRBV20-1; DNA: TGCAGTGCCACTGGGCAGGGTGCTGGCTACACCTTC; CDR3: CSATGQGAGYTF
J: TRBJ2-5; D: TRBD2; size: -; V: TRBV11-2; DNA: TGTGCCAGCAGCACTAGCGTGAGCCAAGAGACCCAGTACTTC; CDR3: CASSTSVSQETQYF
J: TRBJ2-7; D: -; size: few; V: TRBV18; DNA: TGTGCCAGCTCACCAAACGGCGGGTCTGGGTCCTACGAGCAGTACTTC; CDR3: CASSPNGGSGSYEQYF
J: TRBJ2-1; D: -; size: many; V: TRBV29-1; DNA: TGCAGCGCTTTACAACCCTCGGTCAATGAGCAGTTCTTC; CDR3: CSALQPSVNEQFF
J: TRBJ2-7; D: TRBD2; size: many; V: TRBV4-2; DNA: TGTGCCAGCAGCGCCGGGACTAGCGGGGGGTGGAGGGAGCAGTACTTC; CDR3: CASSAGTSGGWREQYF
J: TRBJ2-7; D: TRBD1; size: few; V: TRBV20-1; DNA: TGCAGTGCTAGCCGGACAGGGGGCGGGGGGGAGCAGTACTTC; CDR3: CSASRTGGGGEQYF
J: TRBJ2-7; D: TRBD2; size: -; V: TRBV6-2/TRBV6-3; DNA: TGTGCCAGCAGTCTAAACCGGGACTATCAGTACTTC; CDR3: CASSLNRDYQYF
J: TRBJ1-1; D: -; size: many; V: TRBV7-2; DNA: TGTGCCAGCAGCTTATCACAGAACACTGAAGCTTTCTTT; CDR3: CASSLSQNTEAFF
J: TRBJ2-2; D: -; size: -; V: TRBV6-5; DNA: TGTGCCAGCAGTCCACCCCGCGGGGAGCTGTTTTTT; CDR3: CASSPPRGELFF
J: TRBJ2-7; D: TRBD1; size: -; V: TRBV2; DNA: TGTGCCAGCGCGGGACAGGGAGACGAGCAGTACTTC; CDR3: CASAGQGDEQYF
J: TRBJ2-5; D: -; size: once; V: TRBV7-2; DNA: TGTGCCTCCTGTTTTGGAGCTAACAAAGTCCCCCGGGAGACCCAGTACTTC; CDR3: CASCFGANKVPRETQYF
J: TRBJ2-1; D: TRBD2; size: -; V: TRBV5-4; DNA: TGTGCCAGCACCGCCCCACGGGGGGAGTACAATGAGCAGTTCTTC; CDR3: CASTAPRGEYNEQFF
J: TRBJ1-5; D: -; size: few; V: TRBV28; DNA: TGTGCCAGCAGTTTGATGTGGCTCTATAGCAATCAGCCCCAGCATTTT; CDR3: CASSLMWLYSNQPQHF
J: TRBJ1-1; D: TRBD1; size: many; V: TRBV6-5; DNA: TGTGCCAGCAGTTTAAACACAGGGGGCAAGAACACTGAAGCTTTCTTT; CDR3: CASSLNTGGKNTEAFF
J: TRBJ2-5; D: -; size: -; V: TRBV10-3; DNA: TGTGCCATCAGTGAGTCTGATGGGGCGCGGGAGACCCAGTACTTC; CDR3: CAISESDGARETQYF
J: TRBJ2-2; D: TRBD1; size: -; V: TRBV19; DNA: TGTGCCAGTAGTAGAACCGGGACAGGGGGTCCCGGGGAGCTGTTTTTT; CDR3: CASSRTGTGGPGELFF
J: TRBJ2-7; D: TRBD2; size: many; V: TRBV6-2/TRBV6-3; DNA: TGTGCCAGCAGTCCCCCCGGGAGGGAGCAGTACTTC; CDR3: CASSPPGREQYF
J: TRBJ2-1; D: -; size: -; V: TRBV11-1; DNA: TGTGCCAGCAGCTTAGCTTGGCCGTACAATGAGCAGTTCTTC; CDR3: CASSLAWPYNEQFF
J: TRBJ1-5; D: -; size: few; V: TRBV3-1; DNA: TGTGCCAGCAGCCAGGGTACAACCAATCAGCCCCAGCATTTT; CDR3: CASSQGTTNQPQHF
J: TRBJ2-1; D: TRBD2; size: -; V: TRBV5-1; DNA: TGCGCCAGCAGCTTGACTAGCGGGGGGGTCCTTGAGCAGTTCTTC; CDR3: CASSLTSGGVLEQFF
J: TRBJ2-7; D: -; size: few; V: TRBV20-1; DNA: TGCAGTGCCGGTTTCGTCTACGAGCAGTACTTC; CDR3: CSAGFVYEQYF
J: TRBJ2-7; D: -; size: few; V: TRBV10-3; DNA: TGTGCCATCAGTGTTGGGGCCTACGAGCAGTACTTC; CDR3: CAISVGAYEQYF
J: TRBJ2-6; D: TRBD1; size: few; V: TRBV28; DNA: TGTGCCAGCATAAAGGACAGGGGGCACGGGGCCAACGTCCTGACTTTC; CDR3: CASIKDRGHGANVLTF